This TCR beta chain derives from a study of CD8+CD57+ T cells in acquired aplastic anemia. Overall study context: Mean yield of DNA from sorted CD4+ and CD8+ cells was 3 to 3.5 ug.

As regards this clonotype: Antigen unknown.

Investigators profiled TCR beta VDJ and CDR3 from genomic DNA template. TCRdb itself ran the reads through MiXCR, one entry per CDR3 protein. The sample contains some 150,000 distinct CDR3 sequences, roughly 49% of which appear only once. Study-wide points: For CD8+ Simpson's diversity, patients and controls showed no significant difference. The same twenty-nine CD8+ CDR3 sequences occurred in patients and in controls.

Patients chosen for sequencing had shown CD8+CD57+ cell expansion by flow cytometry. The CDR3 is 15 amino acids. The V segment lost 5 bases and the J segment 5 bases; nucleotides outside the gene matches: 14. Germline CDR1 is DFQATT and CDR2 is SNEGSKA (reference sequence). Sample: sorted CD4+, CD8+, or CD8+CD57+ T cells (not recorded which) from PBMCs. The receptor comes from a human donor with aplastic anemia. The chain joins TRBV20-1 to TRBJ2-5; 7 positions agree with TRBD2. DNA for the CDR3: TGCAGTGCTTGGGGGGGACTAACGCGGCAGGAGACCCAGTACTTC. It specifies CSAWGGLTRQETQYF.